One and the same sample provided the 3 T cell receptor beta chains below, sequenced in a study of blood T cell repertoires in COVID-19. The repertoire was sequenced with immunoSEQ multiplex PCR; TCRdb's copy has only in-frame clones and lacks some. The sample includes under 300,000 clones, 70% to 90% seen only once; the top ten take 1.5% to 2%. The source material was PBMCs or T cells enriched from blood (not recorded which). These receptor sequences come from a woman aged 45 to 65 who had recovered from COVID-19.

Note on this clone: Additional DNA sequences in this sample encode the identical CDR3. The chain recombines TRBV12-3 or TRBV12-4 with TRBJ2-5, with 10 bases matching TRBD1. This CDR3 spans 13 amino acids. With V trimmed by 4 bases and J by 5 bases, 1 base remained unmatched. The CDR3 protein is CASSWTGGETQYF. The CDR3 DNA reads TGTGCCAGCAGTTGGACAGGGGGGGAGACCCAGTACTTC.

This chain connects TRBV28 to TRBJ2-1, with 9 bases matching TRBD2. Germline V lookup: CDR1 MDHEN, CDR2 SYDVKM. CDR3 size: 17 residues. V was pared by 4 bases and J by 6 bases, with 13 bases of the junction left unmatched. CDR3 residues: CASSSSGTLRGSNEQFF. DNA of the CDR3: TGTGCCAGCAGTTCTAGCGGGACCCTCCGGGGTTCCAATGAGCAGTTCTTC.

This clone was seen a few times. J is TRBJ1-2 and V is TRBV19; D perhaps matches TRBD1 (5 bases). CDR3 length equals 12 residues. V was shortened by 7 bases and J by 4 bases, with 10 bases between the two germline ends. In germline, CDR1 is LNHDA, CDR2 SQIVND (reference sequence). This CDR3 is CASTQGGYGYTF. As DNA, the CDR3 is TGTGCCAGTACCCAGGGTGGCTATGGCTACACCTTC.